The next 7 T cell receptor beta chains were all read from a single sample in a study of radiotherapy plus CTLA-4 blockade in lung cancer. Sequencing was performed with immunoSEQ multiplex PCR; in TCRdb, only in-frame clones are kept and a portion is missing. The profile shows over 75,000 clones, about four fifths of them singletons. This specimen was peripheral blood, taken from a patient treated with radiotherapy plus ipilimumab. The receptors come from a human donor with non-small cell lung cancer who had stable disease on radiotherapy plus ipilimumab.

The rearrangement links TRBV5-1 to TRBJ2-7, with 9 bases identical to TRBD1. V lost 1 base and J lost 3; bases outside the gene matches: 2. Germline CDR1 SGHRS, CDR2 YFSETQ. There are 14 residues in the CDR3. The CDR3 nucleotides are TGCGCCAGCAGCTTGAGACAGGGGGACTACGAGCAGTACTTC. It is translated as CASSLRQGDYEQYF.

This chain joins TRBV7-9 and TRBJ1-1; D is undetermined. This CDR3 comprises 13 residues. V was trimmed by 5 bases and J by 3 bases, leaving 10 bases between them. Germline V gene lookup returns CDR1 SEHNR and CDR2 FQNEAQ (reference sequence). CDR3 sequence reads: CASSRTWDTEAFF. The DNA for the CDR3 is TGTGCCAGCAGCCGAACATGGGACACTGAAGCTTTCTTT. The whole variable domain, filled in from reference TRBV7-9 and TRBJ1-1, reads DTGVSQNPRHKITKRGQNVTFRCDPISEHNRLYWYRQTLGQGPEFLTYFQNEAQLEKSRLLSDRFSAERPKGSFSTLEIQRTEQGDSAMYLCASSRTWDTEAFFGQGTRLTVV.

This clone is a singleton in its sample. V and J are TRBV4-1 and TRBJ2-5, with 11 bases matching TRBD1. The germline gives CDR1 MGHRA, CDR2 YSYEKL. V trimming: 6 bases; J trimming: 4 bases; junction bases outside the gene matches: 7. The CDR3 runs 15 residues. The CDR3 spells CASRKDRGRSETQYF. The CDR3 DNA follows: TGCGCCAGCAGAAAGGACAGGGGGCGGTCAGAGACCCAGTACTTC.

This rearrangement joins TRBV10-1 to TRBJ1-3, with unresolved D. The CDR3 totals 15 residues. Germline lookup yields CDR1 WNHNN and CDR2 SYGVQD (reference sequence). V was pared by 3 bases and J by 0 bases, with 9 bases between. The CDR3 coding sequence is TGCGCCAGCAGTGATGGGCTCTTCTCTGGAAACACCATATATTTT. Residues: CASSDGLFSGNTIYF.

The chain employs TRBV28 and TRBJ2-7, with D uncertain. CDR1 and CDR2 (germline): MDHEN, SYDVKM. The V and J ends lost 5 bases and 4 bases respectively, with 12 bases between them. The CDR3 covers 13 residues. The CDR3, as DNA: TGTGCCAGCAGTCAAGGAACATCGTACGAGCAGTACTTC. Encoded protein: CASSQGTSYEQYF.

This sequence joins TRBV5-1 and TRBJ2-2; a weak D match, TRBD2 (6 bases). The germline gives CDR1 SGHRS, CDR2 YFSETQ. The CDR3 sequence is 15 residues long. V shed 0 bases and J shed 5 bases, with 11 bases lying between them. CDR3 in DNA: TGCGCCAGCAGCTTGGCCGTGGCGGGGACCGGGGAGCTGTTTTTT. Protein: CASSLAVAGTGELFF. Full variable domain (missing parts from reference TRBV5-1 and TRBJ2-2): KAGVTQTPRYLIKTRGQQVTLSCSPISGHRSVSWYQQTPGQGLQFLFEYFSETQRNKGNFPGRFSGRQFSNSRSEMNVSTLELGDSALYLCASSLAVAGTGELFFGEGSRLTVL.

The chain is built from TRBV30 and TRBJ1-1, with D perhaps matching TRBD1 (5 bases). Germline V lookup: CDR1 GTSNPN, CDR2 SVGIG (reference sequence). This CDR3 spans 15 amino acids. With 0 bases removed from V and 1 base from J, the gap between germline ends came to 12 bases. The CDR3 DNA sequence: TGTGCCTGGAGTGTCGGGGGGATCAGGAACACTGAAGCTTTCTTT. This translates into CAWSVGGIRNTEAFF.